This T cell receptor (beta chain) was profiled in a study of cytomegalovirus exposure and HLA in healthy donors. Overall study context: The use of the same platform for the roughly 110 validation repertoires and the 550 to 850 first-cohort repertoires was reported by a later analysis.

Libraries were prepared by immunoSEQ multiplex PCR; TCRdb keeps only in-frame clonotypes and omits some of them. The sample lists 200,000 to 250,000 clones; approximately 82% were seen once. Trimming removed 2 bases at V and 3 bases at J, with 8 bases between. Germline V gives CDR1 GTSNPN, CDR2 SVGIG (reference sequence). The CDR3 runs 12 residues. The rearrangement links TRBV30 to TRBJ2-7, with D perhaps TRBD1 (5 bases). The TCR comes from a woman in her late teens or twenties in good health and CMV-seronegative. Sequenced input: PBMCs. The DNA of the CDR3 is TGTGCCTGGAGTACAGGCATCTACGAGCAGTACTTC. Its translation is CAWSTGIYEQYF.